The clone carrying this T cell receptor beta chain was recorded at least ten times. Its antigen is unknown. These data come from a study of T cells after yellow fever vaccination. Findings and caveats of the study: Compared with primary, the secondary response was weaker and peaked at day 5, not 15.

TCRdb analysed the 5' RACE reads with MiXCR anew, one entry per CDR3 protein. This table holds about 320,000 distinct CDR3 sequences, around 4.3% found once. This CDR3 contains 14 residues. The V gene's germline CDR1 is SGHAT and CDR2 FQNNGV. V was cut by 3 bases and J by 6 bases, with 12 bases left in between. Sequencing used PBMCs, obtained 15 days after the yellow fever booster vaccination. This clonotype was obtained from a man between 18 and 29 years old who received the YFV17D yellow fever vaccine. The rearrangement joins TRBV11-2 to TRBJ2-1; D uncertain. This CDR3 reads CASSFLAKVNEQFF. CDR3 DNA: TGTGCCAGCAGCTTCCTCGCTAAGGTCAATGAGCAGTTCTTC.